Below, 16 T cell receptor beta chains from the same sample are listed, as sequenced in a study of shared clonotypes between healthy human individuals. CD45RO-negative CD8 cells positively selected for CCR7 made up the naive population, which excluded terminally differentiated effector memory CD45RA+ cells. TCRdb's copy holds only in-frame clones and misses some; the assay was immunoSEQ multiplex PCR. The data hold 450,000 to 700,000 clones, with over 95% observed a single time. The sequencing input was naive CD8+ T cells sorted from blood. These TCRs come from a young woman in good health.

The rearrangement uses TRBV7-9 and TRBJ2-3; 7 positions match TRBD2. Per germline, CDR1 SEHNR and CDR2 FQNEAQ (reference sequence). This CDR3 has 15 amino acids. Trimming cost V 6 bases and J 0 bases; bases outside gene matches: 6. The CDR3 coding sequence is TGTGCCAGCAGGTTCGGGGGGTCTAGCACAGATACGCAGTATTTT. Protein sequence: CASRFGGSSTDTQYF.

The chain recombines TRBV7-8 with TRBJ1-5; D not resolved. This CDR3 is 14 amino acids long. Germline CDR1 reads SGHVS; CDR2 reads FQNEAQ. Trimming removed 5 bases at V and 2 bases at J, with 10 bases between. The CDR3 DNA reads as TGTGCCAGCAGCCCCGTTCGTCGCAATCAGCCCCAGCATTTT. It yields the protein CASSPVRRNQPQHF.

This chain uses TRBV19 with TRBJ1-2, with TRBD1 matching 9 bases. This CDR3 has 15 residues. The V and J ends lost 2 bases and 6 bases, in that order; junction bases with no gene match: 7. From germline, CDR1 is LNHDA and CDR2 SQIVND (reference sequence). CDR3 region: CASSIYRGHLDGYTF. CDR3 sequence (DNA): TGTGCCAGTAGTATATACAGGGGGCACCTTGATGGCTACACCTTC.

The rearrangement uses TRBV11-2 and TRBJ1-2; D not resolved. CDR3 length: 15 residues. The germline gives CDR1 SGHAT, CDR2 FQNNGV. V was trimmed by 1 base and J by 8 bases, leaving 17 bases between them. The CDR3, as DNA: TGTGCCAGCAGCTTAGGGTTGTCGGATCAGGAGGGCTACACCTTC. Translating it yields CASSLGLSDQEGYTF.

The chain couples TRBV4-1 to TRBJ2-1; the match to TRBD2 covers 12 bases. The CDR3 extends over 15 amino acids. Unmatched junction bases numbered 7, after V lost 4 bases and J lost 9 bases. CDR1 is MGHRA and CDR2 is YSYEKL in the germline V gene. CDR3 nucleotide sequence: TGCGCCAGCAGCCTTGCTAGCGGGAGGGGGGGTGAGCAGTTCTTC. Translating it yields CASSLASGRGGEQFF.

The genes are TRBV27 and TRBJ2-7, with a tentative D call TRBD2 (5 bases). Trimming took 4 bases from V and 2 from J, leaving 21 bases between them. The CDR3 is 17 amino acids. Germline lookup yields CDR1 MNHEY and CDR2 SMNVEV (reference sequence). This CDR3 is CASSSLPWTGPTYEQYF. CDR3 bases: TGTGCCAGCAGTTCTCTGCCCTGGACTGGACCGACCTACGAGCAGTACTTC.

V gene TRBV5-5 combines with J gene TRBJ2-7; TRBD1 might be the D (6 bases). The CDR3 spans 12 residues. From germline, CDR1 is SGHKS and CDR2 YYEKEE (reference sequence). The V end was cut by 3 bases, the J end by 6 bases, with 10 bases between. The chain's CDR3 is CASSSGVGEQYF. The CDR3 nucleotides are TGTGCCAGCAGCTCAGGGGTCGGCGAGCAGTACTTC.

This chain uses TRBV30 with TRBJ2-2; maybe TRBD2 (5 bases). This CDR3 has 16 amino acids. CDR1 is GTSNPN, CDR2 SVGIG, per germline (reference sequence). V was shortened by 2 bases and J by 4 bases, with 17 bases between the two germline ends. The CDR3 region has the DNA TGTGCCTGGAGTTTAGGGATAGCGCGATCCACCGGGGAGCTGTTTTTT. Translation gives CAWSLGIARSTGELFF.

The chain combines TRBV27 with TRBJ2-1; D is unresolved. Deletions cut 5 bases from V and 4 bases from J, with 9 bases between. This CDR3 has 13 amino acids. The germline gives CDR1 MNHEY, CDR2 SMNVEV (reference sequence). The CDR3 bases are TGTGCCAGCAGTGTGTTACCGTACAATGAGCAGTTCTTC. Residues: CASSVLPYNEQFF.

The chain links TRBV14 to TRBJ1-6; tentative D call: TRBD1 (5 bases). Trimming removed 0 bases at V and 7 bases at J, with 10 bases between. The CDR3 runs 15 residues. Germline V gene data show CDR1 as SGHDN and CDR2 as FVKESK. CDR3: CASSQDLGQNSPLHF. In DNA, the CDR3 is TGTGCCAGCAGCCAAGATTTGGGGCAAAATTCACCCCTCCACTTT.

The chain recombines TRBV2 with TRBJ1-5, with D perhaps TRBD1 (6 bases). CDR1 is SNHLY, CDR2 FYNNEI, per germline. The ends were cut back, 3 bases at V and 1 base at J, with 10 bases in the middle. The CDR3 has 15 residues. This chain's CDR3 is CASSDRGASNQPQHF. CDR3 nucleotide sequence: TGTGCCAGCAGTGATAGGGGGGCCAGCAATCAGCCCCAGCATTTT.

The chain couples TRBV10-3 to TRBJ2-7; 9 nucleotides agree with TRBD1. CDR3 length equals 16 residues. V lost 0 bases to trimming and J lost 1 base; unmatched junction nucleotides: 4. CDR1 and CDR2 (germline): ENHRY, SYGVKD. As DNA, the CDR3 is TGTGCCATCAGTGAGTCGGGACAGGGTTTTTCCTACGAGCAGTACTTC. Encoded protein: CAISESGQGFSYEQYF.

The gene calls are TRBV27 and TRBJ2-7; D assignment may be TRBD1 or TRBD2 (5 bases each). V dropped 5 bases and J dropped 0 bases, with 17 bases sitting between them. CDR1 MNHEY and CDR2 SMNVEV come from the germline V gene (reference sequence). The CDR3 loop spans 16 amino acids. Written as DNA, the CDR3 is TGTGCCAGCAGTCCGCAAATCGAGGGGAGCTCCTACGAGCAGTACTTC. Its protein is CASSPQIEGSSYEQYF.

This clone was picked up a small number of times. The CDR3 is CASSLGPYRGPTEAFF. CDR3 DNA sequence: TGCGCCAGCAGCTTGGGCCCATACAGGGGGCCCACTGAAGCTTTCTTT. The V gene is TRBV5-1, the J gene TRBJ1-1; 9 nucleotides line up with TRBD1. V lost 0 bases, J lost 4 bases, and 7 bases stayed unmatched. The CDR3 totals 16 residues. Germline lookup yields CDR1 SGHRS and CDR2 YFSETQ.

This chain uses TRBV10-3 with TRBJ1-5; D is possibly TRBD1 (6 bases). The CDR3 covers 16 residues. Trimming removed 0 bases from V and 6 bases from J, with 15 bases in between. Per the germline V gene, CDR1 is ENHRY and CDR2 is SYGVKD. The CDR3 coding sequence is TGTGCCATCAGTGAGTCGGAGGGGGAGGTTGGTCAGCCCCAGCATTTT. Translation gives CAISESEGEVGQPQHF.

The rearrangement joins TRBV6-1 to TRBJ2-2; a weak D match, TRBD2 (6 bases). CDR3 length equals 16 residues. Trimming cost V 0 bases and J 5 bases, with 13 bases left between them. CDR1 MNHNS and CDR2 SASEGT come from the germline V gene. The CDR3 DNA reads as TGTGCCAGCAGTGAAGCGCAGCTAGCGAGTACCGGGGAGCTGTTTTTT. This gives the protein CASSEAQLASTGELFF.